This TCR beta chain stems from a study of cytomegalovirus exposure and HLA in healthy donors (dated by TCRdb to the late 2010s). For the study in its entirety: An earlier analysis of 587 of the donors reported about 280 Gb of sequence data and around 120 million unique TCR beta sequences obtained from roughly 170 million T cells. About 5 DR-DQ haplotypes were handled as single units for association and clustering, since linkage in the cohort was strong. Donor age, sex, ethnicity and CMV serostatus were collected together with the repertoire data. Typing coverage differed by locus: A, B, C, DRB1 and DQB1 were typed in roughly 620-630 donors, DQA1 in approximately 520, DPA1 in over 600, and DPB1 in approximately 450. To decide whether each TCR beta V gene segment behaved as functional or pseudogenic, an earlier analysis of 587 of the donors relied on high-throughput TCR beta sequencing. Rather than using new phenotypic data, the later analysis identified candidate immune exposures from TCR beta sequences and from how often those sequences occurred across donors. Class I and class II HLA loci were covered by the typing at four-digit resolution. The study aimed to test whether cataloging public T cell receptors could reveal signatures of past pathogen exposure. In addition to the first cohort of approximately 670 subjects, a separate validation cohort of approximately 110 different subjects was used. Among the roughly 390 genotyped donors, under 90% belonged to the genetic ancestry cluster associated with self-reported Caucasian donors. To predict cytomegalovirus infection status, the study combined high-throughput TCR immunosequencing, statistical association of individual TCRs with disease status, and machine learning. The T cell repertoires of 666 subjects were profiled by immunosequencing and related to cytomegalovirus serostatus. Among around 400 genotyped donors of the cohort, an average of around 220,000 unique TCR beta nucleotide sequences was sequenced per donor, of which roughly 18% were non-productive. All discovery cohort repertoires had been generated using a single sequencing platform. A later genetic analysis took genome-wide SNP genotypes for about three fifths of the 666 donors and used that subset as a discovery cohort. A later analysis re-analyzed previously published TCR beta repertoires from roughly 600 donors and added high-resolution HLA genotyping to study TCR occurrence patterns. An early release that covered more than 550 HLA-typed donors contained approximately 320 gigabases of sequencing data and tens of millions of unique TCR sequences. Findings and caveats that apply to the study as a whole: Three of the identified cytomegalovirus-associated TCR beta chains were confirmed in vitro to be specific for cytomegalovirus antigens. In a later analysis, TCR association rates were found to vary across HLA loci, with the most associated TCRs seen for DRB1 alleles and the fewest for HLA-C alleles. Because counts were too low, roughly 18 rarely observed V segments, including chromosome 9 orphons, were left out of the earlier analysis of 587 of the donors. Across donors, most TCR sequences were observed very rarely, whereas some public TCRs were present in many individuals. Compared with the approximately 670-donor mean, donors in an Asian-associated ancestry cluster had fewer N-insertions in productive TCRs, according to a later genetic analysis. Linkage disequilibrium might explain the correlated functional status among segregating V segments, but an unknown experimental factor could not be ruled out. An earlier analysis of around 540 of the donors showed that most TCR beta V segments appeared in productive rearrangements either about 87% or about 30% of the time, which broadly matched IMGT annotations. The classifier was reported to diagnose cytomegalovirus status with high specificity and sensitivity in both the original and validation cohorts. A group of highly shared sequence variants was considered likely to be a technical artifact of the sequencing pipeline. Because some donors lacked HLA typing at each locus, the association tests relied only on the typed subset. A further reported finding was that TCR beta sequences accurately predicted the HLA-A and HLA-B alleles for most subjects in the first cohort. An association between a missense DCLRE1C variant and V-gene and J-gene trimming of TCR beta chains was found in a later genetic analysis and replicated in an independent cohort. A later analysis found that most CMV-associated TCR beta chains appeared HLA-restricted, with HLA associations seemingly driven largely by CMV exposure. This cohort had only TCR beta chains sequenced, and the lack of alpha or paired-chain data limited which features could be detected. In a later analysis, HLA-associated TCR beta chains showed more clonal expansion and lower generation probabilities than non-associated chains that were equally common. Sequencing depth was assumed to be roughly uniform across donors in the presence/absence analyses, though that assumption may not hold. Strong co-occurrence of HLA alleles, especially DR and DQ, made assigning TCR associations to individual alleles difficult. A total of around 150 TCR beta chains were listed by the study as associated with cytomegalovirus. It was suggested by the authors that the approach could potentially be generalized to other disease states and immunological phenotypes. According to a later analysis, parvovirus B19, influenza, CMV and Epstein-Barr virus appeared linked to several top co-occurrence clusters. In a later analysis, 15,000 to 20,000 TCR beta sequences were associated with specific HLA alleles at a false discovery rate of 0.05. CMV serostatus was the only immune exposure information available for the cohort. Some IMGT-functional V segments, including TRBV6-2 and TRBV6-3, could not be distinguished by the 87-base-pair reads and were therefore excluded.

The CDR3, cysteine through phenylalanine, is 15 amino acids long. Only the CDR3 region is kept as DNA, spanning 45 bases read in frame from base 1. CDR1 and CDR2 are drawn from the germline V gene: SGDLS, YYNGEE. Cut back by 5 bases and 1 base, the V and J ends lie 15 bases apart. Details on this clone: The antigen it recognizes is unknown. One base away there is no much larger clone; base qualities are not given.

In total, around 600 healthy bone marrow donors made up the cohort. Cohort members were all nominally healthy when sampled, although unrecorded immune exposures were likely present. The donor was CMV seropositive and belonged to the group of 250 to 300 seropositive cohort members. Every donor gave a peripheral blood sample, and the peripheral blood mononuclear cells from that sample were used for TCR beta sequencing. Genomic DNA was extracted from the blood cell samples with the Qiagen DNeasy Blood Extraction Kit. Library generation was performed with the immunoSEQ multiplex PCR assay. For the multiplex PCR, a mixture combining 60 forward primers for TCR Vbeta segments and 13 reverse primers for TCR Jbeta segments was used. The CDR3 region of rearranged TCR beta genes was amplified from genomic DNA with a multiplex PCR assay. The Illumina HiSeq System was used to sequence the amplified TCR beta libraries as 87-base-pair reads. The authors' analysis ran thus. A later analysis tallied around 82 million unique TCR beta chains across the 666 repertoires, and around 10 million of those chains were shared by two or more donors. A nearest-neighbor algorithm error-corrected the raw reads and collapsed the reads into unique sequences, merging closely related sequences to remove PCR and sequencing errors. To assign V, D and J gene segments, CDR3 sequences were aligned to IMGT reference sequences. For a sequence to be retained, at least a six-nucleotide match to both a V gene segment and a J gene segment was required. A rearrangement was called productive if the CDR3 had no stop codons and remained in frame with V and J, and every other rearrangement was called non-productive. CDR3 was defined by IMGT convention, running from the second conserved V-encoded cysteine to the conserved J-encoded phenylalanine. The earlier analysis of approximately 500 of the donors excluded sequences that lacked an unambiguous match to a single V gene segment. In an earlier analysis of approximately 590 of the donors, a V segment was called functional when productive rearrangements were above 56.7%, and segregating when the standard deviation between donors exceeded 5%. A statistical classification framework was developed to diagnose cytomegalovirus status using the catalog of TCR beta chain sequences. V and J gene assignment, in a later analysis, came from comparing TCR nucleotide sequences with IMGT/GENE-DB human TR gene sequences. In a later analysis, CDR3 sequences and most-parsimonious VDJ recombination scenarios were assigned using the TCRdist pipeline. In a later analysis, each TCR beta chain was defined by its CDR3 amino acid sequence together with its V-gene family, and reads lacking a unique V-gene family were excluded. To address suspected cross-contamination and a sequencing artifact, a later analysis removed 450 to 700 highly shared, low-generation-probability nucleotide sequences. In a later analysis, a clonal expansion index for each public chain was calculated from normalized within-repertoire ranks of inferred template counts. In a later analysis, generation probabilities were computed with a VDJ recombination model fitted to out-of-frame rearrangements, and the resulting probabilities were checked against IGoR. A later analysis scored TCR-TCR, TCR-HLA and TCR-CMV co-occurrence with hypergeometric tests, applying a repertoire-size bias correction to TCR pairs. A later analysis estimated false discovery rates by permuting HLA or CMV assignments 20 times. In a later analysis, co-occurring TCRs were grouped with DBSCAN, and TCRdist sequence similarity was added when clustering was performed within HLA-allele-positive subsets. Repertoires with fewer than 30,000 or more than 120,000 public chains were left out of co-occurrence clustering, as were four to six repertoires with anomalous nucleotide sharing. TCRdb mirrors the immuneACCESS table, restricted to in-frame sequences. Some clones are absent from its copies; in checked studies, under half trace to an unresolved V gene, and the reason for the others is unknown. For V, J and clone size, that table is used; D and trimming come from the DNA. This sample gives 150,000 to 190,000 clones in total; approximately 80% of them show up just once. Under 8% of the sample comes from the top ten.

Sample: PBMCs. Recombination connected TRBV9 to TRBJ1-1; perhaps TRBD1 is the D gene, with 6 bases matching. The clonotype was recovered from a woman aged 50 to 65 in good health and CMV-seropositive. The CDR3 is CASRDLRGQNTEAFF. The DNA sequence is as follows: TGTGCCAGCAGAGATCTCCGGGGACAGAACACTGAAGCTTTCTTT.